This TCR beta chain is from a study of T cell responses to AZD1222 COVID-19 vaccine. Study-wide results and limits: Two doses of AZD1222 preceded a rise in Spike-specific TCR breadth and depth. Among the donors, most were white British and more were female, and clonal diversity was possibly underestimated.

The assay was immunoSEQ multiplex PCR, and TCRdb's table has in-frame clones only and misses some. The sample includes approximately 150,000 clones, 75% to 95% of them seen just once. A word on this clone: Its antigen is still unknown.

Samples with a second dose at about 4 or about 12 weeks were pooled together. From germline, CDR1 is LNHDA and CDR2 SQIVND (reference sequence). The V end lost 3 bases, the J end lost 7 bases, and 13 bases lay between the germline ends. This CDR3 has 13 residues. This material consisted of peripheral blood, taken 28 days after the second AZD1222 dose. The genes are TRBV19 and TRBJ2-7; unclear D gene. This clonotype was obtained from an adult who received the AZD1222 COVID-19 vaccine. CDR3 sequence (DNA): TGTGCCAGTAGTATGATTCGGGCAGAAGAGCAGTACTTC. It specifies CASSMIRAEEQYF. The entire variable domain, with the rest obtained from reference TRBV19 and TRBJ2-7, is as follows: DGGITQSPKYLFRKEGQNVTLSCEQNLNHDAMYWYRQDPGQGLRLIYYSQIVNDFQKGDIAEGYSVSREKKESFPLTVTSAQKNPTAFYLCASSMIRAEEQYFGPGTRLTVT.